Sequencing of this TCR beta chain was carried out in a study of blood T cell repertoires in COVID-19. The protocol was immunoSEQ multiplex PCR, while the TCRdb copy is restricted to in-frame clones and leaves out a portion. The sample lists 190,000 or so clones; nearly 90% were seen once. Germline CDR1 and CDR2: SEHNR and FQNEAQ (reference sequence). This CDR3 contains 15 residues. Trimming cost V 1 base and J 8 bases; bases outside gene matches: 4. This TCR was recovered from a man aged 50 to 59 with acute or convalescent COVID-19. Sequenced: peripheral blood. The chain links TRBV7-9 to TRBJ1-4; TRBD1 agrees at 10 bases. The DNA of the CDR3 is TGTGCCAGCAGCTTAGTCGGACAGGGGGAAGAAAAACTGTTTTTT. It yields the protein CASSLVGQGEEKLFF.